The 10 T cell receptor beta chains listed next were all sequenced from one sample in a study of cytotoxic CD8 clonotypes in ibrutinib-treated CLL. Using immunoSEQ multiplex PCR, the repertoire was profiled, and TCRdb retains in-frame clones only, with some absent. This sample has around 310,000 clones, with around four fifths found just once. The sample consisted of PBMCs, taken before ibrutinib treatment. These receptors were obtained from a human donor with chronic lymphocytic leukemia.

The chain is built from TRBV25-1 and TRBJ2-3, with D possibly being TRBD1 (6 bases). Germline V gene lookup returns CDR1 MGHDK and CDR2 SYGVNS. V lost 1 base to trimming and J lost 2 bases, with 10 bases between them. This CDR3 spans 15 amino acids. Here the CDR3 DNA reads TGTGCCAGCAGTGAATCGGCAGGGGCCACAGATACGCAGTATTTT. This gives the protein CASSESAGATDTQYF.

The rearrangement uses TRBV27 and TRBJ2-5; D not certain. Germline CDR1 is MNHEY and CDR2 is SMNVEV (reference sequence). The CDR3 sequence is 12 residues long. Trimming shortened V by 6 bases and J by 7 bases, and 12 bases separated the two germline ends. The CDR3 DNA reads as TGTGCCAGCAGGCCCGCGGTAGGGACCCAGTACTTC. Amino acids: CASRPAVGTQYF.

The gene calls are TRBV27 and TRBJ2-7; D not resolved. V dropped 2 bases and J dropped 6 bases, with 11 bases sitting between them. CDR3 length: 13 amino acids. Germline-derived CDR1 and CDR2 are MNHEY and SMNVEV (reference sequence). As DNA, the CDR3 is TGTGCCAGCAGTTTAGCCATCCTCAGCGAGCAGTACTTC. It translates to CASSLAILSEQYF.

This clone was detected only once. The chain combines TRBV10-3 with TRBJ2-5; D is perhaps TRBD2 (6 bases). The V end lost 5 bases, the J end lost 4 bases, and 17 bases lay between the germline ends. The CDR3 contains 15 residues. From germline, CDR1 is ENHRY and CDR2 SYGVKD. CDR3 amino acids: CAISLLSGRGETQYF. CDR3 DNA sequence: TGTGCCATCAGTCTCCTTTCAGGGCGGGGAGAGACCCAGTACTTC.

This clone is a singleton in its sample. The chain is built from TRBV27 and TRBJ1-2; 7 nucleotides agree with TRBD1. The CDR3 runs 12 residues. Germline CDR1 is MNHEY and CDR2 is SMNVEV (reference sequence). After removal of 8 bases from V and 6 bases from J, the junction contained 6 bases not matched to a gene. CDR3 protein: CASADRANGYTF. CDR3 nucleotide sequence: TGTGCCAGCGCTGACAGGGCCAATGGCTACACCTTC.

The gene calls are TRBV5-1 and TRBJ2-2; D unresolved. The CDR3 loop spans 14 amino acids. Germline CDR1 reads SGHRS; CDR2 reads YFSETQ. V was shortened by 2 bases and J by 1 base, with 6 bases between the two germline ends. CDR3: CASSFSGNTGELFF. The DNA for the CDR3 is TGCGCCAGCAGCTTCTCTGGGAACACCGGGGAGCTGTTTTTT.

This chain joins TRBV7-2 and TRBJ2-7, with 7 bases fitting TRBD2. With V trimmed by 5 bases and J by 0 bases, 7 bases remained unmatched. The CDR3 runs 15 residues. Looked up from germline, CDR1 is SGHTA and CDR2 is FQGNSA. Here the CDR3 DNA reads TGTGCCAGCAGCCAAACAGCGGGAAACTCCTACGAGCAGTACTTC. Residues: CASSQTAGNSYEQYF.

As regards this clone: The junction and the germline gene differ at one end; a read error may be behind it. The chain is built from TRBV7-7 and TRBJ2-1; perhaps TRBD1 as D (6 bases). This CDR3 has 13 amino acids. Germline V CDR1 and CDR2: SSHAT, FNYEAQ (reference sequence). CDR3 sequence reads: CASSPPGVDEQFF. The CDR3 DNA sequence: TGTGCTAGCAGCCCCCCAGGGGTGGATGAGCAGTTCTTC.

The chain is built from TRBV15 and TRBJ2-7; 9 bases line up with TRBD2. Per the germline V gene, CDR1 is LNHNV and CDR2 is YYDKDF (reference sequence). This CDR3 has 18 amino acids. V lost 0 bases, J lost 2 bases, and 11 bases stayed unmatched. CDR3 in DNA: TGTGCCACCAGCAGAGAATCGGGACTAGCATCCGAAACCTACGAGCAGTACTTC. Amino acids: CATSRESGLASETYEQYF.

The chain links TRBV5-1 to TRBJ2-3; TRBD2 matches 9 bases. This CDR3 is built from 16 residues. Germline V gene sequence: CDR1 SGHRS, CDR2 YFSETQ. V shed 3 bases and J 1 base; nucleotides not matched to a gene: 6. CDR3 nucleotides: TGCGCCAGCAGCTATTTAGCGGGAGAAGGCACAGATACGCAGTATTTT. This sequence encodes CASSYLAGEGTDTQYF.